Sequencing of this TCR beta chain was carried out in a study of identical twins. Regarding the study as a whole: For cord blood, abundant beta clonotypes had fewer insertions, unlike memory repertoires, which showed none. There was an excess of low generation probability in the out-of-frame alpha sequences that twins shared. Findings came from cross-sectional statistics, without long-term follow-up of donors.

cDNA molecules carried unique molecular identifiers, and template switching added a universal primer site. TCRdb passed the 5' RACE reads through MiXCR, listing each CDR3 protein once. Of 500,000 to 700,000 distinct CDR3 sequences listed, just over 7% are singletons. In the case of this clonotype: Its matching antigen is unknown. Germline and junction disagree at one end, which may indicate a read error.

CDR3 length: 14 residues. CDR1 is MGHRA, CDR2 YSYEKL, per germline. Separately, the same data were catalogued under a study of yellow fever vaccine responses in identical twins.

The receptor was isolated from a woman younger than 30 in good health. The chain recombines TRBV4-1 with TRBJ2-1, with a possible D match to TRBD2 (6 bases). The sequenced sample consisted of PBMCs. DNA of the CDR3: TGCGCCAGCAGCCAAGTGGGAGTGGGACTCCGACTGGCGTTC. Its protein product is CASSQVGVGLRLAF.